The present entry profiles one T cell receptor (beta chain) with its context. Its antigen is still unknown. The data belong to a study of T cell responses to AZD1222 COVID-19 vaccine. Study overall: Both about-4-week and about-12-week second-dose recipients were combined.

Study-wide findings and caveats: Clonal diversity may have been underestimated in mostly white British donors. Baseline seropositivity characterized only a handful of AZD1222 recipients. Vaccine-associated CD4 TCRs spanned spike, dominant at 160-218 and 743-854.

The germline CDR1 and CDR2 sequences are WNHNN and SYGVQD (reference sequence). This CDR3 spans 15 amino acids. Trimming removed 11 bases from V and 0 bases from J, with 18 bases in between. Only in-frame clones appear in the TCRdb table, and some are missing; sequencing was by immunoSEQ multiplex PCR. Of about 160,000 clones in the sample, about nine tenths were seen once. The sample was peripheral blood, taken on day 0 of AZD1222 vaccination. The TCR was taken from an adult in good health. The chain joins TRBV10-1 to TRBJ2-3; no definite D call. The CDR3 spells CASSYRHESTDTQYF. CDR3 bases: TGCGCCTCCAGTTACAGACACGAAAGCACAGATACGCAGTATTTT.